This TCR beta chain was recovered during a study of blood T cells in healthy people across ages. General study findings and limits: Versus aged donors, long-lived donors had higher diversity and more naive CD4+ cells.

Using a J-beta primer mix together with a sample-barcoded 5' primer, a second PCR was run for about 6 to 12 cycles. TCRdb reprocessed the 5' RACE reads with MiXCR, giving one entry per CDR3 protein. Of hundreds of thousands of distinct CDR3 sequences listed, about a fifth were seen once; the top ten hold under 25%. Between the trimmed V and J ends, which lost 0 bases and 2 bases, there was a span of 12 bases. The CDR3 spans 17 residues. Per the germline V gene, CDR1 is SGHKS and CDR2 is YYEKEE (reference sequence). This clonotype was picked up a small number of times. The target antigen is unknown. Ten milliliters was the volume of peripheral blood drawn from each donor.

This receptor was taken from a man between 65 and 85 years old in good health. This sequence joins TRBV5-5 and TRBJ2-6; D is possibly TRBD2 (5 bases). Sequencing was performed on blood. The CDR3 coding sequence is TGTGCCAGCAGCTTGGGGACTTACTTTGCTGGGGCCAACGTCCTGACTTTC. This sequence encodes CASSLGTYFAGANVLTF.